The next 2 T cell receptor beta chains were all read from a single sample in a study of T cells in Graves' hyperthyroidism and ophthalmopathy. TCR beta CDR3 region amplification was performed from RNA transcripts. Using the HTBI primer set, a first-round RT-PCR was run on the TCR CDR3. Using its own MiXCR run on the multiplex PCR reads, TCRdb lists one record per CDR3 protein. The sample records about 400,000 distinct CDR3 sequences, more than 15% being singletons. The sequencing input was blood. The receptors derive from a woman aged 18-35 years with Graves' hyperthyroidism.

The chain recombines TRBV20-1 with TRBJ1-2, with a tentative D call TRBD1 (6 bases). Germline V lookup: CDR1 DFQATT, CDR2 SNEGSKA (reference sequence). The CDR3 has 17 residues. Trimming shortened V by 0 bases and J by 5 bases, and 22 bases separated the two germline ends. Written as DNA, the CDR3 is TGCAGTGCTAGAGATATTTACGGCAGGGGCCAGGGTTATGGCTACACCTTC. Translation: CSARDIYGRGQGYGYTF.

This clonotype was picked up many times. The chain recombines TRBV3-1 with TRBJ1-2, with D uncertain. The germline V gene encodes CDR1 LGHDT and CDR2 YNNKEL (reference sequence). V lost 6 bases to trimming and J lost 2 bases, with 19 bases between them. The CDR3 is 16 residues long. DNA of the CDR3: TGTGCCAGCAGTCACCACGATAACACATTCAACTATGGCTACACCTTC. Amino acid sequence: CASSHHDNTFNYGYTF.